This T cell receptor (beta chain) was identified in a study of blood T cell repertoires in COVID-19. The CDR3 has 12 amino acids. V was pared by 9 bases and J by 1 base, with 2 bases of the junction left unmatched. Germline V gene sequence: CDR1 MNHEY, CDR2 SVGAGI. Libraries were prepared by immunoSEQ multiplex PCR; TCRdb keeps only in-frame clonotypes and omits some of them. The profile shows 95,000 to 150,000 clones, just over 85% of them singletons. V gene TRBV6-5 combines with J gene TRBJ1-1, with 7 bases fitting TRBD1. The specimen sequenced was peripheral blood. The receptor was isolated from a middle-aged man with acute or convalescent COVID-19. CDR3 loop: CASRGPNTEAFF. The CDR3 coding sequence is TGTGCCAGTAGGGGGCCGAACACTGAAGCTTTCTTT.